This TCR beta chain was recorded in a study of breast tumors, draining lymph nodes, adjacent tissues. This CDR3 has 13 residues. Germline V gene lookup returns CDR1 SNHLY and CDR2 FYNNEI. The V gene lost 6 bases and the J gene lost 2 bases, with 11 bases spanning the gap. Breast cancer patients provided tissue from their axillary draining lymph nodes. The table lists this clonotype with many counts. TCRdb recomputed calls from the multiplex PCR reads with MiXCR, one row per CDR3 protein. Seen here are some 130,000 distinct CDR3 sequences, just under 20% observed once, and the top ten hold 3.5% to 4.5%.

The J gene is TRBJ2-7, the V gene TRBV2; D may be TRBD1 (5 bases). The origin of this receptor is a female donor with breast cancer. Some clones in this sample may be carry-over from other donors' samples. Sequencing was carried out using axillary lymph node tissue. The CDR3, as DNA: TGTGCCAGCAGGTGGGAACAGGCCTACGAGCAGTACTTC. This codes for CASRWEQAYEQYF.